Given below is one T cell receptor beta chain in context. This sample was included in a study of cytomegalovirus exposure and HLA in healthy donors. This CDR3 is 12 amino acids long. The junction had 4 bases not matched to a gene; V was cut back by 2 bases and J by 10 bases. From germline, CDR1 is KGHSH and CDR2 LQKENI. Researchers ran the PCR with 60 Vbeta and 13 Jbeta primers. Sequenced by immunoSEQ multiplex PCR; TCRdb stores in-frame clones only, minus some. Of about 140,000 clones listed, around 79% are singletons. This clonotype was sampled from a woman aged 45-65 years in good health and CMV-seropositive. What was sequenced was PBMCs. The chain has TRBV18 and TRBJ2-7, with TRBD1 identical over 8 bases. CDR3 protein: CASSPSGGGQYF. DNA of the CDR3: TGTGCCAGCTCACCATCAGGGGGCGGCCAGTACTTC.